The 26 T cell receptor beta chains below all came from one sample that was sequenced in a study of blood T cells in healthy people across ages. Sample-barcoded 5' priming and a J-beta primer mix drove a second PCR of about 6 to 12 cycles. TCRdb called the 5' RACE reads again in MiXCR, with one record for every CDR3 protein. The repertoire holds about 1.7 million distinct CDR3 sequences, 28% seen once, with 7.7% in the top ten. The specimen sequenced was blood. These receptors were taken from a woman aged 30 to 39 in good health.

This clonotype was picked up a small number of times. The chain uses TRBV12-3 or TRBV12-4 and TRBJ2-1; a possible D gene is TRBD2 (5 bases). The CDR3 runs 12 residues. Trimming left V 2 bases short and J 10 bases short, with 9 bases between. CDR3 DNA: TGTGCCAGCAGTTTAAGAAGGAGGGAGCAGTTCTTC. Translation: CASSLRRREQFF.

V and J are TRBV2 and TRBJ2-1, with TRBD2 identical over 7 bases. This CDR3 is built from 14 residues. After removal of 0 bases from V and 7 bases from J, the junction contained 3 bases not matched to a gene. Germline V gene data show CDR1 as SNHLY and CDR2 as FYNNEI. Written as DNA, the CDR3 is TGTGCCAGCAGTGAAGCTACGGGGGGTAATGAGCAGTTCTTC. As protein: CASSEATGGNEQFF. The variable domain in full, completed from reference TRBV2 and TRBJ2-1, reads EPEVTQTPSHQVTQMGQEVILRCVPISNHLYFYWYRQILGQKVEFLVSFYNNEISEKSEIFDDQFSVERPDGSNFTLKIRSTKLEDSAMYFCASSEATGGNEQFFGPGTRLTVL.

The V and J genes are TRBV28 and TRBJ2-7; D call uncertain. Looked up from germline, CDR1 is MDHEN and CDR2 is SYDVKM. The CDR3 is 15 amino acids. Trimming shortened V by 6 bases and J by 1 base, and 16 bases separated the two germline ends. The CDR3, as DNA: TGTGCCAGCAGCGTTGTGGGCCTCCTATCCTACGAGCAGTACTTC. Its protein is CASSVVGLLSYEQYF.

CDR3 DNA: TGTGCCACCAGGGAGAATAGCAATCAGCCCCAGCATTTT. It is translated as CATRENSNQPQHF. This chain joins TRBV15 and TRBJ1-5; D not certain. V lost 6 bases to trimming and J lost 0 bases, with 6 bases between them. The CDR3 consists of 13 residues. Germline assignment: CDR1 LNHNV and CDR2 YYDKDF (reference sequence).

This clonotype appeared many times. The rearrangement links TRBV15 to TRBJ2-5, with a tentative D call TRBD1 (7 bases). V gave up 1 base and J gave up 4 bases, with 22 bases separating them. In germline, CDR1 is LNHNV, CDR2 YYDKDF (reference sequence). The CDR3 totals 18 residues. In DNA form, the CDR3 reads TGTGCCACCAGCAGAGGGTCCCCAAGACAGGGAGGAGGAGAGACCCAGTACTTC. Translated: CATSRGSPRQGGGETQYF.

Worth noting for this clonotype: Being one base from a much bigger clone, this may be a read error. The chain uses TRBV20-1 and TRBJ2-5; TRBD2 matches 8 bases. The CDR3 sequence is 14 residues long. The J segment lost 0 bases and the V segment lost 4 bases, leaving 4 bases of the junction unmatched. Germline lookup yields CDR1 DFQATT and CDR2 SNEGSKA (reference sequence). The CDR3 bases are TGCAGTGCTAATAAGCGGGAGCACCAAGAGACCCAGTACTTC. It is translated as CSANKREHQETQYF.

The rearrangement uses TRBV7-3 and TRBJ2-2; the D call may be TRBD1 or TRBD2 (6 bases each). Trimming took 2 bases from V and 6 from J, leaving 13 bases between them. Germline V lookup: CDR1 SGHTA, CDR2 FQGTGA. CDR3 length equals 15 residues. In DNA, the CDR3 is TGTGCCAGCAGCTTATCAGGGGAGGTCGCCGGGGAGCTGTTTTTT. Protein product: CASSLSGEVAGELFF.

For this clonotype: A read error may account for a junction end that differs from germline. The chain employs TRBV6-2 or TRBV6-3 and TRBJ2-4, with D hard to call. The CDR3 is made up of 14 amino acids. CDR1 is MNHEY, CDR2 SVGEGT, per germline. The CDR3 loop reads CASSYSVHRNIQYF. The CDR3 region has the DNA TGTGCCAGCAGCTACTCAGTTCATCGAAACATTCAGTACTTC.

This clonotype has a count of ten or more. CDR3 protein: CASSLASGVETQYF. In DNA, the CDR3 is TGTGCCAGCAGCTTAGCTAGCGGTGTGGAGACCCAGTACTTC. The V gene is TRBV7-9, the J gene TRBJ2-5; perhaps TRBD2 as D (6 bases). CDR3 length: 14 residues. Germline CDR1 reads SEHNR; CDR2 reads FQNEAQ (reference sequence). V was shortened by 0 bases and J by 5 bases, with 10 bases between the two germline ends.

Only a few counts were recorded for this clonotype. The J gene is TRBJ1-5, the V gene TRBV15; D is uncertain. This CDR3 spans 14 amino acids. The ends were cut back, 1 base at V and 3 bases at J, with 7 bases in the middle. The germline V gene has CDR1 LNHNV and CDR2 YYDKDF (reference sequence). The CDR3 DNA is TGTGCCACCAGCAGAGGAGAATTCAATCAGCCCCAGCATTTT. Protein: CATSRGEFNQPQHF. Based on the CDR3 plus reference TRBV15 and TRBJ1-5, the full variable domain is DAMVIQNPRYQVTQFGKPVTLSCSQTLNHNVMYWYQQKSSQAPKLLFHYYDKDFNNEADTPDNFQSRRPNTSFCFLDIRSPGLGDTAMYLCATSRGEFNQPQHFGDGTRLSIL.

This clonotype came up a few times. V and J are TRBV7-2 and TRBJ2-4; 16 bases are a match to TRBD2. Germline-derived CDR1 and CDR2 are SGHTA and FQGNSA. The CDR3 sequence is 16 residues long. J was trimmed by 7 bases and V by 4 bases; bases with no gene match: 4. The CDR3 DNA reads TGTGCCAGCAGCTCGGGACTAGCGGGGGGGCAGAACATTCAGTACTTC. Amino acids: CASSSGLAGGQNIQYF.

This chain uses TRBV27 with TRBJ2-7, with 9 nucleotides matching TRBD1. The CDR3 consists of 15 residues. The V segment lost 4 bases and the J segment 6 bases; nucleotides outside the gene matches: 10. Germline V CDR1 and CDR2: MNHEY, SMNVEV (reference sequence). The CDR3 region has the DNA TGTGCCAGCAGTTCCCCCGGGACAGGGAATAGCGAGCAGTACTTC. Amino acids: CASSSPGTGNSEQYF.

The chain employs TRBV27 and TRBJ2-6; D may be TRBD1 (6 bases). V lost 10 bases and J lost 6, with 16 bases in between. CDR1 is MNHEY and CDR2 is SMNVEV in the germline V gene (reference sequence). The CDR3 contains 14 residues. This CDR3 is CATHRDPEANVLTF. CDR3 coding DNA: TGTGCCACCCACAGGGACCCTGAGGCCAACGTCCTGACTTTC. The variable domain in full, with the rest retrieved from reference TRBV27 and TRBJ2-6, is EAQVTQNPRYLITVTGKKLTVTCSQNMNHEYMSWYRQDPGLGLRQIYYSMNVEVTDKGDVPEGYKVSRKEKRNFPLILESPSPNQTSLYFCATHRDPEANVLTFGAGSRLTVL.

The chain recombines TRBV2 with TRBJ2-1; the D is unclear. The CDR3 is 12 amino acids. V was shortened by 2 bases and J by 8 bases, with 7 bases between the two germline ends. Germline V gives CDR1 SNHLY, CDR2 FYNNEI. The CDR3 DNA reads TGTGCCAGCAGTGAACTTGTCTATGAGCAGTTCTTC. This codes for CASSELVYEQFF.

This clonotype was counted at least ten times. The V call is TRBV6-5, the J call TRBJ2-5; D gene uncertain. The CDR3 has 16 amino acids. V shed 2 bases and J shed 4 bases, with 17 bases lying between them. Germline CDR1 reads MNHEY; CDR2 reads SVGAGI. CDR3: CASSYRLGPSGETQYF. Here the CDR3 DNA reads TGTGCCAGCAGTTACCGACTCGGACCGAGTGGAGAGACCCAGTACTTC.

To note about this clonotype: The junction does not match germline at one end; this may be a read error. The gene calls are TRBV19 and TRBJ2-3; TRBD2 agrees at 8 bases. Germline loops: CDR1 LNHDA, CDR2 SQIVND (reference sequence). The CDR3 is 17 residues long. DNA for the CDR3: TGTGCCAGTAGTGTTCGAAGCGGGAGTCTAAGCACATATACGCAGTATTTT. Its translation is CASSVRSGSLSTYTQYF.

Only a few counts were recorded for this clonotype. The chain is built from TRBV4-1 and TRBJ1-4; 9 bases are a match to TRBD1. The CDR3 covers 17 residues. Germline V gene sequence: CDR1 MGHRA, CDR2 YSYEKL. Trimming cost V 3 bases and J 7 bases; bases outside gene matches: 12. CDR3: CASSHASRDRVFEKLFF. Here the CDR3 DNA reads TGCGCCAGCAGCCATGCCTCACGGGACAGGGTGTTTGAAAAACTGTTTTTT.

This clonotype was picked up many times. The J gene is TRBJ2-7, the V gene TRBV27; the match to TRBD1 covers 10 bases. This CDR3 comprises 14 residues. Per the germline V gene, CDR1 is MNHEY and CDR2 is SMNVEV (reference sequence). V was pared by 6 bases and J by 4 bases, with 6 bases of the junction left unmatched. In DNA form, the CDR3 reads TGTGCCAGCAGCCGGACAGGGGGGGCATACGAGCAGTACTTC. Its translation is CASSRTGGAYEQYF.

The chain joins TRBV29-1 to TRBJ2-7; TRBD2 matches at 10 bases. The CDR3 is 13 amino acids. V shed 7 bases and J 7 bases; nucleotides not matched to a gene: 10. Germline V gene lookup returns CDR1 SQVTM and CDR2 ANQGSEA. In nucleotides, the CDR3 is TGCAGCGGGGAAGGGACTAGCGCTTGGGAGCAGTACTTC. Translating it yields CSGEGTSAWEQYF.

This clonotype was seen more than once but under ten times. The chain recombines TRBV5-1 with TRBJ1-3, with TRBD1 matching over 8 bases. Germline CDR1 reads SGHRS; CDR2 reads YFSETQ. Trimming at V came to 4 bases and at J to 1 base, leaving 4 bases not matched to a gene. The CDR3 length is 15 residues. The CDR3 here is CASSGTGASGNTIYF. The CDR3 nucleotides read TGCGCCAGCAGCGGGACAGGAGCATCTGGAAACACCATATATTTT. The full variable domain, in which reference TRBV5-1 and TRBJ1-3 provide the parts outside the CDR3, is KAGVTQTPRYLIKTRGQQVTLSCSPISGHRSVSWYQQTPGQGLQFLFEYFSETQRNKGNFPGRFSGRQFSNSRSEMNVSTLELGDSALYLCASSGTGASGNTIYFGEGSWLTVV.

This clonotype occurred a few times. This may be a read error: a much more frequent sequence differs by one nucleotide. The chain uses TRBV29-1 and TRBJ2-7, with 11 bases matching TRBD1. The CDR3 runs 15 residues. Germline V lookup: CDR1 SQVTM, CDR2 ANQGSEA. CDR3 amino acids: CSVAPWTGGSHEQYF. The DNA of the CDR3 is TGCAGCGTTGCGCCCTGGACAGGGGGCTCCCACGAGCAGTACTTC.

The V gene is TRBV6-1, the J gene TRBJ1-2; a weak D match, TRBD1 (6 bases). Germline lookup yields CDR1 MNHNS and CDR2 SASEGT. The CDR3 covers 13 residues. V was trimmed by 3 bases and J by 3 bases, leaving 8 bases between them. This CDR3 reads CASSDYRDYGYTF. The CDR3 nucleotides read TGTGCCAGCAGTGATTACAGGGACTATGGCTACACCTTC.

This chain links TRBV5-1 with TRBJ2-4; D uncertain. Per germline, CDR1 SGHRS and CDR2 YFSETQ. The CDR3 extends over 15 amino acids. Trimming shortened V by 6 bases and J by 13 bases, and 26 bases separated the two germline ends. The CDR3 nucleotides read TGCGCCAGCAAGGTTGAGGTTGGAGCTCTGGTAAAGCAGTACTTC. Protein sequence: CASKVEVGALVKQYF.

This clonotype was found many times. The V gene is TRBV12-3 or TRBV12-4, the J gene TRBJ2-1; TRBD1 is a possible D gene (6 bases). The ends were cut back, 5 bases at V and 7 bases at J, with 18 bases in the middle. CDR3 size: 15 residues. The CDR3 sequence is CASSTSMHRVNEQFF. The CDR3 DNA follows: TGTGCCAGCAGTACATCCATGCACAGGGTAAATGAGCAGTTCTTC.

Remarks on this clonotype: Given a much more abundant clone one base away, this may be a read error. V gene TRBV10-3 combines with J gene TRBJ2-7; D uncertain. Germline CDR1 ENHRY, CDR2 SYGVKD. The length of the CDR3 is 13 residues. The CDR3 loop is CSISELLGYEQYF. As DNA, the CDR3 is TGTTCCATCAGTGAGCTGCTGGGCTACGAGCAGTACTTC.

This clonotype has a handful of counts. V gene TRBV7-9 combines with J gene TRBJ1-6; D not certain. The CDR3 sequence is 16 residues long. Germline V gives CDR1 SEHNR, CDR2 FQNEAQ (reference sequence). Trimming shortened V by 8 bases and J by 5 bases, and 19 bases separated the two germline ends. Here the CDR3 DNA reads TGTGCCAGCGGCACAAAAAGGACGGTAGATAATTCACCCCTCCACTTT. Translated, it gives CASGTKRTVDNSPLHF. Full variable domain (rest looked up from reference TRBV7-9 and TRBJ1-6): DTGVSQNPRHKITKRGQNVTFRCDPISEHNRLYWYRQTLGQGPEFLTYFQNEAQLEKSRLLSDRFSAERPKGSFSTLEIQRTEQGDSAMYLCASGTKRTVDNSPLHFGNGTRLTVT.